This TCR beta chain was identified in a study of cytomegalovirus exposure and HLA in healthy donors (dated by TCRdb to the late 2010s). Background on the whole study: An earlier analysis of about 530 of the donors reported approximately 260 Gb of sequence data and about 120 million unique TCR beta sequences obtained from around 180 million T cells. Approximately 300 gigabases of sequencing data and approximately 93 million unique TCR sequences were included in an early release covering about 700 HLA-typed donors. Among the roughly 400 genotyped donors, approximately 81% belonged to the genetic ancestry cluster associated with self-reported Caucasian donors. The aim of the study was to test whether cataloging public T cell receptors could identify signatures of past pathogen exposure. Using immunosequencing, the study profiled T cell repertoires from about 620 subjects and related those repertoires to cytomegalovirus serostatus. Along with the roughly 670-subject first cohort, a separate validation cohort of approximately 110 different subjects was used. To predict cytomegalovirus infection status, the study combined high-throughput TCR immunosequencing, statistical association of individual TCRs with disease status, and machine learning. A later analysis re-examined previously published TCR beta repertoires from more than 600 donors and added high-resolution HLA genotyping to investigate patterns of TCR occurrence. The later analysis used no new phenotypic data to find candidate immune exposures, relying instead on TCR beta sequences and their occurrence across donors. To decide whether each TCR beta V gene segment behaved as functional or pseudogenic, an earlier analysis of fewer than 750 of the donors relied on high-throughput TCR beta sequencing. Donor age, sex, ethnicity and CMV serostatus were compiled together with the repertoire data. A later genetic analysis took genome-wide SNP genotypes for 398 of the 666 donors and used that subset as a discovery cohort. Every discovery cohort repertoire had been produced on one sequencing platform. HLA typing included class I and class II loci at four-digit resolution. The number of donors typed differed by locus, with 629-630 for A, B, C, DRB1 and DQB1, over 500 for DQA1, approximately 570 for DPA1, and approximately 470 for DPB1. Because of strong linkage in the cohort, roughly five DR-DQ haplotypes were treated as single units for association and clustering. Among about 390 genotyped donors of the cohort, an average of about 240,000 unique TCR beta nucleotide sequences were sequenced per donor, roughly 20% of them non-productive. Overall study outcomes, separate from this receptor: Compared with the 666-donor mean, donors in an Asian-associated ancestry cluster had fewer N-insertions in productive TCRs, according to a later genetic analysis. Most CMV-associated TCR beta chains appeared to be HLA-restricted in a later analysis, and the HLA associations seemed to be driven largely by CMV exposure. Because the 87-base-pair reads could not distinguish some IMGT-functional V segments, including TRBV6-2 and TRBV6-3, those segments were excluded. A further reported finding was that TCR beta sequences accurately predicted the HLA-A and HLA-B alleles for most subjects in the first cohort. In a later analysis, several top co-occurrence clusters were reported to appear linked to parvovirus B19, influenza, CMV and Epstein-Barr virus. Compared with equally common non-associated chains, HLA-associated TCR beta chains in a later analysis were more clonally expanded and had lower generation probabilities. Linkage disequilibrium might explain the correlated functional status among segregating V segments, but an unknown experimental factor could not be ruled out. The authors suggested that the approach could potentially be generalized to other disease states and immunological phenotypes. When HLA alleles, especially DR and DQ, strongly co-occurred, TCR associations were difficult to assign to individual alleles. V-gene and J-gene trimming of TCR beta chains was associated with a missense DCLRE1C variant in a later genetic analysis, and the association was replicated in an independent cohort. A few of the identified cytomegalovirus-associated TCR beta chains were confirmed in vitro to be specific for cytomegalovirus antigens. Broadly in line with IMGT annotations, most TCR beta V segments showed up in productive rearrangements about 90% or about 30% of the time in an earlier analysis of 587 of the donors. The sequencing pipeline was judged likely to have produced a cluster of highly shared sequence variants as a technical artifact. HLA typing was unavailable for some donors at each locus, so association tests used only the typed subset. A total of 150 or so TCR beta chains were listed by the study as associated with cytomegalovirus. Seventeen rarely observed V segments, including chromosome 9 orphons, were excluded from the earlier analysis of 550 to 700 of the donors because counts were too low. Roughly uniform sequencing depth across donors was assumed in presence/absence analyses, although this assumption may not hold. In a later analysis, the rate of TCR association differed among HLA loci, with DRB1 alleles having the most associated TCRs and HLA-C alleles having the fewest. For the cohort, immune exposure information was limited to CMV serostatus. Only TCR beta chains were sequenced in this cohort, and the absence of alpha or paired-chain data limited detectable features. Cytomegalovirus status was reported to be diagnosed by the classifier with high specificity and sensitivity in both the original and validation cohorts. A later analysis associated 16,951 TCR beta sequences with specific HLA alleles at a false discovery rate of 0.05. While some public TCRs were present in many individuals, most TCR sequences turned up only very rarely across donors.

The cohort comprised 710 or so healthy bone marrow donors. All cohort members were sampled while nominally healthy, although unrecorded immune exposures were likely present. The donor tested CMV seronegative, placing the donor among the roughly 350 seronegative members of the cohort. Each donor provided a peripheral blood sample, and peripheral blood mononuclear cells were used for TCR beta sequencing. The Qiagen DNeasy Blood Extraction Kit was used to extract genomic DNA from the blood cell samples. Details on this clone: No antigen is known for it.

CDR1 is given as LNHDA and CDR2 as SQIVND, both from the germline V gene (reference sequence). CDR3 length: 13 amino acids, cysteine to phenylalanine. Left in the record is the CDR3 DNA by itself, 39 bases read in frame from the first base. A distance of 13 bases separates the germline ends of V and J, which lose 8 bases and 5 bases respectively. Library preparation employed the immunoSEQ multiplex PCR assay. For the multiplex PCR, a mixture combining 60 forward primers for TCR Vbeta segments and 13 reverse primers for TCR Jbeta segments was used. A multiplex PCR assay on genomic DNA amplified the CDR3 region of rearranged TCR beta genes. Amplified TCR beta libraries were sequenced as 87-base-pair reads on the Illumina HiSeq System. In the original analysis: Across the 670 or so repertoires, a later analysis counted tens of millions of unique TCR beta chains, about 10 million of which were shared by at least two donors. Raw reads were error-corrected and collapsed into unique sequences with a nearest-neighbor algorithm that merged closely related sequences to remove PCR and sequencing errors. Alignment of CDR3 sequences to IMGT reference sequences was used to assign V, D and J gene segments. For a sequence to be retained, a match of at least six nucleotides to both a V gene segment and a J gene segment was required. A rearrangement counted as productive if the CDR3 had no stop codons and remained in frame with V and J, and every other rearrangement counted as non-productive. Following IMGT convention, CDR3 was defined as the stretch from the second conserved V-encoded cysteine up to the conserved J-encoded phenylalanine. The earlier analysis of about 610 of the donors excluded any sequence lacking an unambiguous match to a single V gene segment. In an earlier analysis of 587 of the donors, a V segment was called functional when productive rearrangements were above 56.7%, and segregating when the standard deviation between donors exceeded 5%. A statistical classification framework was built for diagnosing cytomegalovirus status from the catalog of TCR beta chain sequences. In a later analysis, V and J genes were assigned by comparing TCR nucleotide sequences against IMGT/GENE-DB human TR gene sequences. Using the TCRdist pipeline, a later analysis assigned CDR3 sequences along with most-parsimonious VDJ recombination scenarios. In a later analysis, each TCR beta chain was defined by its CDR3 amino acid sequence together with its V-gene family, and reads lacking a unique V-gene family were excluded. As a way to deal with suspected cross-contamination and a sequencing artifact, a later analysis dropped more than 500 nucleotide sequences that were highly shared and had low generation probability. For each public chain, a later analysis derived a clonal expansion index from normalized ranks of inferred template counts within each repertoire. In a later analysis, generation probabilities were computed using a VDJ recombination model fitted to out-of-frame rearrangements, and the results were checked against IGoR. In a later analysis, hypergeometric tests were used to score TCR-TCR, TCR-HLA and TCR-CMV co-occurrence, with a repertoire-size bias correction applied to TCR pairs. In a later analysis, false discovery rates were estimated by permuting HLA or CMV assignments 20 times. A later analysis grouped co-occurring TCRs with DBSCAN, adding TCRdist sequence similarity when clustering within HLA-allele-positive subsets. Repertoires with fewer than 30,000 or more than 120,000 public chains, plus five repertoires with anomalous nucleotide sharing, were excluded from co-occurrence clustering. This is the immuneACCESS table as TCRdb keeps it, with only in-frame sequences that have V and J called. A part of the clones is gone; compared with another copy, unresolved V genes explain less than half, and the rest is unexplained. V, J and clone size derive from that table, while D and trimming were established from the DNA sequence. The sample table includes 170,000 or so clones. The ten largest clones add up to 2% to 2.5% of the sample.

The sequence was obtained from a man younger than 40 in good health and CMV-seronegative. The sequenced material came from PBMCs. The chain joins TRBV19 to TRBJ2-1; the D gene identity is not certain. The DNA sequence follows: TGTGCCAGTTCCAAAACAAGAAACAATGAGCAGTTCTTC. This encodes CASSKTRNNEQFF.